The clone carrying this T cell receptor (beta chain) was detected many times. The target antigen is unknown. These data originate in a study of T cell repertoires in cytomegalovirus infection. Study-wide background: Carrying CMV and the relevant HLA type showed in public TCR beta signatures. Study-wide results and limits: Cumulative public TCR beta family frequency identified carriers of CMV plus the relevant HLA. The ex vivo response was dominated by HLA-C-restricted CMV-specific TCR beta clonotypes.

V was clipped by 4 bases and J by 0 bases, with 1 base between them. The CDR3 is made up of 12 amino acids. The germline V gene has CDR1 GTSNPN and CDR2 SVGIG (reference sequence). TCRdb recomputed calls from the reads with MiXCR, one row per CDR3 protein. In the table there are 210,000 or so distinct CDR3 sequences, about 7% of which are singletons. The clonotype was recovered from a human donor in good health (CMV status not recorded). Some clones in this sample may be carry-over from other donors' samples. The sequenced sample consisted of PBMCs. J is TRBJ2-6 and V is TRBV30; no firm D call. This CDR3 reads CAWNSGANVLTF. The CDR3 DNA is TGTGCCTGGAACTCTGGGGCCAACGTCCTGACTTTC.